The 29 T cell receptor beta chains listed next were all sequenced from one sample in a study of cytomegalovirus exposure and HLA in healthy donors. The PCR made use of 60 Vbeta and 13 Jbeta primers. Only in-frame clones appear in the TCRdb table, and some are missing; sequencing was by immunoSEQ multiplex PCR. The profile shows some 170,000 clones, 87% of them singletons. The sample taken for sequencing was PBMCs. The source of these receptors is a woman aged 25 to 39 in good health and CMV-seronegative.

This clone was counted a single time. The V and J genes are TRBV2 and TRBJ2-7; 9 positions agree with TRBD2. Trimming cost V 3 bases and J 2 bases; bases outside gene matches: 8. This CDR3 spans 16 amino acids. Germline CDR1 SNHLY, CDR2 FYNNEI. The CDR3 DNA reads as TGTGCCAGCAGTGAGTTCGGGCTAGCGGGGACCTACGAGCAGTACTTC. This sequence encodes CASSEFGLAGTYEQYF.

The chain couples TRBV7-9 to TRBJ2-2; 7 nucleotides line up with TRBD2. V dropped 11 bases and J dropped 2; count of bases not matched to a gene: 8. This CDR3 has 14 amino acids. CDR1 is SEHNR and CDR2 is FQNEAQ in the germline V gene (reference sequence). The CDR3 DNA follows: TGTGCCCCCAACCCTAGCGGCAACACCGGGGAGCTGTTTTTT. It specifies CAPNPSGNTGELFF.

This clone has a single count. V is TRBV19 and J is TRBJ1-5; no definite D call. Germline CDR1 reads LNHDA; CDR2 reads SQIVND (reference sequence). Trimming removed 3 bases from V and 9 bases from J, with 15 bases in between. CDR3 size: 14 residues. CDR3 DNA sequence: TGTGCCAGTAGTATTAACCCAGTCGGGTCGCCCCAGCATTTT. Translating gives CASSINPVGSPQHF.

CDR3: CASSLQTGGLLADTQYF. CDR3 nucleotide sequence: TGTGCCAGCAGCCTGCAGACAGGGGGGCTTCTGGCAGATACGCAGTATTTT. The rearrangement uses TRBV7-2 and TRBJ2-3; 9 positions agree with TRBD1. After removal of 5 bases from V and 4 bases from J, the junction contained 13 bases not matched to a gene. The CDR3 has 17 residues. CDR1 and CDR2 (germline): SGHTA, FQGNSA.

The chain links TRBV5-6 to TRBJ1-3; D is unresolved. V lost 4 bases to trimming and J lost 3 bases, with 11 bases between them. The CDR3 covers 14 residues. Germline loops: CDR1 SGHDT, CDR2 YYEEEE. This CDR3 is CASSADTRGNTIYF. CDR3 DNA: TGTGCCAGCAGCGCTGACACCCGTGGAAACACCATATATTTT.

V usage is TRBV6-6 and J usage is TRBJ2-3, with TRBD2 matching over 8 bases. Germline assignment: CDR1 MNHNY and CDR2 SVGAGI (reference sequence). This CDR3 comprises 13 residues. V lost 10 bases to trimming and J lost 2 bases; unmatched junction nucleotides: 5. CDR3 sequence (DNA): TGTGCCACCGAAGCGGGGGACACAGATACGCAGTATTTT. Protein: CATEAGDTDTQYF.

The chain uses TRBV29-1 and TRBJ1-1; 7 positions agree with TRBD1. CDR1 is SQVTM, CDR2 ANQGSEA, per germline. V lost 5 bases and J lost 1; bases outside the gene matches: 4. The CDR3 has 13 amino acids. This chain's CDR3 is CSVWDSKNTEAFF. In nucleotides, the CDR3 is TGCAGCGTTTGGGACAGTAAGAACACTGAAGCTTTCTTT.

This chain uses TRBV5-6 with TRBJ2-7, with D tentatively TRBD2 (5 bases). The CDR3 extends over 15 amino acids. The V end was cut by 0 bases, the J end by 1 base, with 11 bases between. Germline V gene sequence: CDR1 SGHDT, CDR2 YYEEEE. CDR3 sequence: CASSLDSGLSYEQYF. In nucleotides, the CDR3 is TGTGCCAGCAGCTTGGACAGCGGCTTATCCTACGAGCAGTACTTC.

The chain uses TRBV27 and TRBJ2-1; no definite D call. Trimming cost V 5 bases and J 6 bases, with 11 bases left between them. The germline V gene has CDR1 MNHEY and CDR2 SMNVEV (reference sequence). CDR3 size: 13 residues. CDR3 DNA: TGTGCCAGCAGTACATCGCCAATCAATGAGCAGTTCTTC. As protein: CASSTSPINEQFF.

The rearrangement uses TRBV28 and TRBJ1-2, with D maybe TRBD1 (5 bases). This CDR3 region has 14 residues. V was shortened by 7 bases and J by 2 bases, with 14 bases between the two germline ends. Germline CDR1 is MDHEN and CDR2 is SYDVKM. CDR3 sequence (DNA): TGTGCCAGCACCCGACAGCGCTTGAACTATGGCTACACCTTC. It yields the protein CASTRQRLNYGYTF.

The chain is built from TRBV5-1 and TRBJ2-5; 9 positions agree with TRBD1. Germline trimming cut 4 bases from V and 4 bases from J; bases unmatched to any gene: 5. Looked up from germline, CDR1 is SGHRS and CDR2 is YFSETQ. The CDR3 is made up of 14 amino acids. Written as DNA, the CDR3 is TGCGCCAGCAGCCAGGGACAGGGAGGAGAGACCCAGTACTTC. It codes for CASSQGQGGETQYF.

V is TRBV18 and J is TRBJ1-1, with a possible D match to TRBD1 (5 bases). Germline V gives CDR1 KGHSH, CDR2 LQKENI. V lost 6 bases and J lost 5, with 13 bases in between. The CDR3 has 13 residues. CDR3 residues: CASSPNKGTEAFF. For the CDR3, the DNA is TGTGCCAGCTCGCCGAATAAGGGGACTGAAGCTTTCTTT.

A note on this clone: Other DNA sequences in this specimen translate into the identical CDR3. V usage is TRBV6-5 and J usage is TRBJ2-7; TRBD2 is a possible D gene (5 bases). V lost 5 bases and J lost 3, with 5 bases in between. CDR1 is MNHEY, CDR2 SVGAGI, per germline. The CDR3 loop spans 11 amino acids. Here the CDR3 reads CASSRGYEQYF. CDR3 nucleotide sequence: TGTGCCAGCAGTCGGGGCTACGAGCAGTACTTC.

The chain is built from TRBV9 and TRBJ1-1; D remains unclear. This CDR3 comprises 12 residues. The germline V gene has CDR1 SGDLS and CDR2 YYNGEE. V shed 4 bases and J shed 10 bases, with 14 bases lying between them. CDR3 amino acids: CASSKEAGAAFF. For the CDR3, the DNA is TGTGCCAGCAGCAAAGAGGCTGGTGCAGCTTTCTTT.

This chain uses TRBV18 with TRBJ2-7; the match to TRBD1 covers 11 bases. Germline trimming cut 3 bases from V and 2 bases from J; bases unmatched to any gene: 0. CDR1 and CDR2 from the germline V gene are KGHSH and LQKENI. The CDR3 sequence is 14 residues long. The CDR3 DNA follows: TGTGCCAGCTCACCGGGACAGGGGGCCTACGAGCAGTACTTC. Translating it yields CASSPGQGAYEQYF. The full variable domain, completed using reference TRBV18 and TRBJ2-7, is NAGVMQNPRHLVRRRGQEARLRCSPMKGHSHVYWYRQLPEEGLKFMVYLQKENIIDESGMPKERFSAEFPKEGPSILRIQQVVRGDSAAYFCASSPGQGAYEQYFGPGTRLTVT.

The gene calls are TRBV7-3 and TRBJ2-3; 7 nucleotides agree with TRBD2. The ends lost 1 base at V and 6 bases at J; junction bases unmatched: 16. The germline V gene encodes CDR1 SGHTA and CDR2 FQGTGA. The length of the CDR3 is 18 residues. The CDR3 here is CASSLSGTASGQFDTQYF. CDR3 DNA: TGTGCCAGCAGCTTAAGTGGGACGGCTAGCGGTCAATTTGATACGCAGTATTTT.

There are a few counts of this clone. This chain connects TRBV2 to TRBJ2-7, with 9 positions matching TRBD2. Germline CDR1 is SNHLY and CDR2 is FYNNEI. This CDR3 contains 15 residues. Germline trimming cut 6 bases from V and 6 bases from J; bases unmatched to any gene: 12. The CDR3 reads CASSDWGGRDSEQYF. CDR3 nucleotide sequence: TGTGCCAGCAGCGACTGGGGCGGGAGGGATTCCGAGCAGTACTTC.

The chain combines TRBV9 with TRBJ1-4, with TRBD1 identical over 7 bases. The CDR3 covers 15 residues. Trimming removed 3 bases from V and 0 bases from J; junction bases left unmatched: 2. Germline V gives CDR1 SGDLS, CDR2 YYNGEE. The CDR3 region is CASSGQGTTNEKLFF. The CDR3 nucleotides read TGTGCCAGCAGCGGACAGGGAACAACTAATGAAAAACTGTTTTTT.

This chain connects TRBV6-6 to TRBJ2-1; 10 positions agree with TRBD2. The germline CDR1 and CDR2 sequences are MNHNY and SVGAGI (reference sequence). V lost 5 bases, J lost 5 bases, and 6 bases stayed unmatched. The CDR3 sequence is 15 residues long. CDR3 protein: CASSPSGRANNEQFF. The DNA for the CDR3 is TGTGCCAGCAGTCCGAGCGGGAGGGCCAACAATGAGCAGTTCTTC.

This clone came up once. This chain uses TRBV12-5 with TRBJ2-6; D ambiguous. CDR1 is LGHNT, CDR2 FRNRAP, per germline. The V and J ends lost 1 base and 0 bases respectively, with 13 bases between them. The CDR3 is 18 residues long. CDR3 bases: TGTGCTAGTGGTTTGGCCGTGGGCAGGAACTCTGGGGCCAACGTCCTGACTTTC. This translates into CASGLAVGRNSGANVLTF.

The chain carries TRBV20-1 and TRBJ1-5; D is ambiguous. The CDR3 runs 10 residues. CDR1 DFQATT and CDR2 SNEGSKA come from the germline V gene (reference sequence). V dropped 6 bases and J dropped 10 bases, with 10 bases sitting between them. CDR3 amino acids: CSAPSRPQHF. As DNA, the CDR3 is TGCAGTGCCCCCTCCAGACCCCAGCATTTT.

The V and J genes are TRBV5-4 and TRBJ2-1, with D maybe TRBD1 (5 bases). The CDR3 totals 15 residues. Deletions cut 3 bases from V and 0 bases from J, with 10 bases between. Germline values: CDR1 SGHNT, CDR2 YYREEE (reference sequence). CDR3 sequence reads: CASSSQVSSYNEQFF. In DNA form, the CDR3 reads TGTGCCAGCAGCTCACAGGTGAGCTCCTACAATGAGCAGTTCTTC.

The chain is built from TRBV7-9 and TRBJ2-1; TRBD1 is a possible D gene (6 bases). CDR3 length equals 16 residues. Germline assignment: CDR1 SEHNR and CDR2 FQNEAQ (reference sequence). Trimming cost V 5 bases and J 4 bases, with 18 bases left between them. The CDR3 loop is CASSGDRPRGYNEQFF. The CDR3, as DNA: TGTGCCAGCAGCGGTGACAGGCCTAGGGGGTACAATGAGCAGTTCTTC.

V is TRBV28 and J is TRBJ2-5; 7 bases fit TRBD2. The trim removed 6 bases at V and 2 bases at J, leaving 9 bases unmatched. This CDR3 comprises 15 residues. Germline CDR1 is MDHEN and CDR2 is SYDVKM. CDR3: CASSPPGGPQETQYF. The DNA for the CDR3 is TGTGCCAGCAGCCCCCCGGGGGGACCGCAAGAGACCCAGTACTTC.

As DNA, the CDR3 is TGTGCCAGCAGAGAGACAGGGGCCAGAAGGGAGCAGTACTTC. Translated, it gives CASRETGARREQYF. The chain is built from TRBV28 and TRBJ2-7; TRBD1 agrees at 8 bases. CDR3 length: 14 amino acids. Trimming removed 6 bases from V and 7 bases from J; junction bases left unmatched: 11. Germline CDR1 and CDR2: MDHEN and SYDVKM.

The chain uses TRBV7-2 and TRBJ2-1; D is unclear. In germline, CDR1 is SGHTA, CDR2 FQGNSA. The CDR3 length is 15 residues. Trimming took off 2 bases at V and 0 bases at J, with 8 bases between the two ends. The CDR3 DNA sequence: TGTGCCAGCAGCTTATTCGGCGGCTCCTACAATGAGCAGTTCTTC. Protein sequence: CASSLFGGSYNEQFF. Variable domain in full (rest from reference TRBV7-2 and TRBJ2-1): GAGVSQSPSNKVTEKGKDVELRCDPISGHTALYWYRQSLGQGLEFLIYFQGNSAPDKSGLPSDRFSAERTGGSVSTLTIQRTQQEDSAVYLCASSLFGGSYNEQFFGPGTRLTVL.

DNA for the CDR3: TGTGCCAGCAGCCACAGGGGCAGGACTTCGGGCAATGAGCAGTTCTTC. Protein product: CASSHRGRTSGNEQFF. The chain is built from TRBV14 and TRBJ2-1; D may be TRBD1 (6 bases). The CDR3 consists of 16 residues. Germline V gene data show CDR1 as SGHDN and CDR2 as FVKESK. V was clipped by 3 bases and J by 6 bases, with 18 bases between them.

This clone was seen only once. CDR3 loop: CASSQAYPTGDYGYTF. CDR3 nucleotide sequence: TGCGCCAGCAGCCAAGCTTATCCGACAGGGGATTATGGCTACACCTTC. The chain is built from TRBV4-1 and TRBJ1-2, with 8 bases matching TRBD1. Trimming cost V 1 base and J 5 bases; bases outside gene matches: 9. The CDR3 is 16 amino acids. Per the germline V gene, CDR1 is MGHRA and CDR2 is YSYEKL.

V usage is TRBV18 and J usage is TRBJ1-4; possibly TRBD1 for D (5 bases). In germline, CDR1 is KGHSH, CDR2 LQKENI. The CDR3 is made up of 15 amino acids. V lost 2 bases and J lost 8, with 15 bases in between. CDR3 amino acids: CASSPTSGPGEKLFF. DNA for the CDR3: TGTGCCAGCTCACCAACGTCAGGGCCCGGAGAAAAACTGTTTTTT.